The 23 T cell receptor beta chains reported below all come from one sample, sequenced in a study of T cell responses to AZD1222 COVID-19 vaccine. Clones were sequenced by immunoSEQ multiplex PCR, and TCRdb holds only the in-frame ones, with some missing. Among roughly 190,000 clones listed, more than 80% were seen once. The sample was peripheral blood, taken on day 0 of AZD1222 vaccination. These receptors were taken from an adult in good health.

V usage is TRBV12-3 or TRBV12-4 and J usage is TRBJ1-1; D is undetermined. The CDR3 length is 13 residues. Trimming cost V 0 bases and J 6 bases, with 8 bases left between them. CDR3 sequence: CASSLALMAEAFF. The DNA of the CDR3 is TGTGCCAGCAGTTTAGCTTTGATGGCTGAAGCTTTCTTT.

The chain couples TRBV15 to TRBJ1-4; D remains unclear. The CDR3 is made up of 14 amino acids. CDR1 is LNHNV, CDR2 YYDKDF, per germline (reference sequence). V gave up 1 base and J gave up 7 bases, with 10 bases separating them. The CDR3 sequence is CATSRVGWGEKLFF. In DNA, the CDR3 is TGTGCCACCAGCAGAGTGGGTTGGGGTGAAAAACTGTTTTTT.

This clone has only one observation. The chain joins TRBV5-6 to TRBJ1-1; 9 positions match TRBD1. The CDR3 is 17 residues long. The V segment lost 4 bases and the J segment 5 bases; nucleotides outside the gene matches: 15. CDR1 and CDR2 (germline): SGHDT, YYEEEE. For the CDR3, the DNA is TGTGCCAGCAGCAGAATACAGGGGGCGGTTTGGGTAACTGAAGCTTTCTTT. Translation gives CASSRIQGAVWVTEAFF.

The chain combines TRBV27 with TRBJ1-5; possible D gene TRBD1, 5 bases. Germline V gene lookup returns CDR1 MNHEY and CDR2 SMNVEV (reference sequence). V lost 4 bases and J 2 bases, leaving 24 bases between the germline ends. The CDR3 loop spans 19 amino acids. The CDR3 bases are TGTGCCAGCAGTTCTATTGTTTTGGACAAGGGGTTTGGCAATCAGCCCCAGCATTTT. It is translated as CASSSIVLDKGFGNQPQHF.

The chain uses TRBV7-9 and TRBJ2-7, with 9 bases that match TRBD1. CDR3 size: 14 residues. Germline V lookup: CDR1 SEHNR, CDR2 FQNEAQ (reference sequence). With 5 bases clipped from V and 3 bases from J, the junction kept 5 bases outside the gene matches. The CDR3 protein is CASSQGQGSYEQYF. Here the CDR3 DNA reads TGTGCCAGCAGCCAAGGACAGGGGAGCTACGAGCAGTACTTC.

This clone occurred a few times. The chain carries TRBV10-3 and TRBJ2-5, with D possibly TRBD2 on 5 matching bases. Germline lookup yields CDR1 ENHRY and CDR2 SYGVKD. The CDR3 contains 15 residues. V dropped 4 bases and J dropped 5 bases, with 17 bases sitting between them. The CDR3 protein is CAISGSRGIRETQYF. The CDR3 bases are TGTGCCATCAGTGGGTCCCGGGGAATCAGGGAGACCCAGTACTTC.

CDR3 sequence: CASSILAGYTGELFF. The CDR3 bases are TGTGCCAGCAGTATACTAGCGGGATATACCGGGGAGCTGTTTTTT. The V call is TRBV27, the J call TRBJ2-2; TRBD2 matches 10 bases. From germline, CDR1 is MNHEY and CDR2 SMNVEV (reference sequence). V trimming: 5 bases; J trimming: 5 bases; junction bases outside the gene matches: 5. This CDR3 has 15 amino acids.

The chain has TRBV12-3 or TRBV12-4 and TRBJ1-4; no firm D call. V dropped 1 base and J dropped 6 bases, with 6 bases sitting between them. The CDR3 has 13 residues. The CDR3 loop is CASSLGLDEKLFF. The CDR3 DNA reads TGTGCCAGCAGTTTAGGGTTGGATGAAAAACTGTTTTTT.

The J gene is TRBJ2-7, the V gene TRBV3-1 (or the pseudogene TRBV3-2); TRBD1 aligns across 7 bases. Germline CDR1 LGHDT, CDR2 YNNKEL (reference sequence). CDR3 length: 14 residues. Germline trimming cut 4 bases from V and 4 bases from J; bases unmatched to any gene: 7. In DNA, the CDR3 is TGTGCCAGCAGCCCAAGACAGGGTAGGTACGAGCAGTACTTC. This sequence encodes CASSPRQGRYEQYF.

The chain is built from TRBV7-9 and TRBJ1-1; 7 bases line up with TRBD1. With V trimmed by 5 bases and J by 11 bases, 8 bases remained unmatched. The CDR3 runs 12 residues. Germline V gives CDR1 SEHNR, CDR2 FQNEAQ (reference sequence). This CDR3 is CASSTLQGEAFF. The CDR3 DNA is TGTGCCAGCAGCACACTTCAGGGGGAGGCTTTCTTT.

The chain links TRBV18 to TRBJ1-3; maybe TRBD1 (6 bases). Trimming removed 3 bases at V and 0 bases at J, with 12 bases between. Per the germline V gene, CDR1 is KGHSH and CDR2 is LQKENI. This CDR3 is built from 16 residues. CDR3 DNA: TGTGCCAGCTCACCGGACGAGGGGGTCTCTGGAAACACCATATATTTT. Its translation is CASSPDEGVSGNTIYF.

The chain recombines TRBV5-6 with TRBJ1-5; 7 bases are shared with TRBD1. This CDR3 region has 15 residues. V shed 4 bases and J 0 bases; nucleotides not matched to a gene: 4. Germline lookup yields CDR1 SGHDT and CDR2 YYEEEE. The CDR3 region is CASSRQGSSNQPQHF. CDR3 in DNA: TGTGCCAGCAGCCGACAGGGTTCTAGCAATCAGCCCCAGCATTTT.

V and J are TRBV12-3 or TRBV12-4 and TRBJ1-2; D not resolved. This CDR3 has 13 residues. The V gene lost 2 bases and the J gene lost 8 bases, with 12 bases spanning the gap. The CDR3 loop is CASSLPAGFGYTF. CDR3 DNA: TGTGCCAGCAGTTTACCCGCAGGCTTCGGCTACACCTTC.

The chain recombines TRBV27 with TRBJ2-7; D is unclear. Germline V gives CDR1 MNHEY, CDR2 SMNVEV (reference sequence). This CDR3 spans 15 amino acids. V lost 0 bases, J lost 3 bases, and 12 bases lay in between. The chain's CDR3 is CASSLSGPGFYEQYF. The DNA for the CDR3 is TGTGCCAGCAGTTTATCTGGACCGGGCTTCTACGAGCAGTACTTC.

The chain has TRBV18 and TRBJ1-5; 7 bases fit TRBD1. The trim removed 4 bases at V and 0 bases at J, leaving 6 bases unmatched. This CDR3 has 16 amino acids. The germline gives CDR1 KGHSH, CDR2 LQKENI. CDR3 amino acids: CASSRGTEHSNQPQHF. For the CDR3, the DNA is TGTGCCAGCTCACGAGGGACAGAGCATAGCAATCAGCCCCAGCATTTT.

The chain has TRBV11-2 and TRBJ2-4; no firm D call. This CDR3 comprises 15 residues. V shed 5 bases and J shed 0 bases, with 11 bases lying between them. The germline V gene has CDR1 SGHAT and CDR2 FQNNGV. CDR3 sequence: CASSPSWLAKNIQYF. The CDR3 region has the DNA TGTGCCAGCAGCCCCTCCTGGCTAGCCAAAAACATTCAGTACTTC. Looking up the rest from reference TRBV11-2 and TRBJ2-4 gives the full variable domain: EAGVAQSPRYKIIEKRQSVAFWCNPISGHATLYWYQQILGQGPKLLIQFQNNGVVDDSQLPKDRFSAERLKGVDSTLKIQPAKLEDSAVYLCASSPSWLAKNIQYFGAGTRLSVL.

The chain carries TRBV5-4 and TRBJ1-1; D is unclear. The CDR3 loop spans 13 amino acids. Trimming took 4 bases from V and 4 from J, leaving 11 bases between them. Germline assignment: CDR1 SGHNT and CDR2 YYREEE (reference sequence). CDR3: CASSPLVSTEAFF. The CDR3 DNA follows: TGTGCCAGCAGCCCCCTTGTGAGCACTGAAGCTTTCTTT.

The V call is TRBV3-1 (or the pseudogene TRBV3-2), the J call TRBJ1-2, with D hard to call. Trimming shortened V by 4 bases and J by 6 bases, and 15 bases separated the two germline ends. CDR3 length: 14 amino acids. Germline-derived CDR1 and CDR2 are LGHDT and YNNKEL (reference sequence). CDR3 in DNA: TGTGCCAGCAGCCGTTCTCGCGTTTCGGATGGCTACACCTTC. Translating gives CASSRSRVSDGYTF.

This rearrangement joins TRBV27 to TRBJ1-6; D is unresolved. This CDR3 comprises 16 residues. Per germline, CDR1 MNHEY and CDR2 SMNVEV (reference sequence). Trimming took off 6 bases at V and 0 bases at J, with 12 bases between the two ends. CDR3 loop: CASSPLVSSYNSPLHF. DNA for the CDR3: TGTGCCAGCAGCCCTCTAGTGAGCTCCTATAATTCACCCCTCCACTTT.

The chain recombines TRBV29-1 with TRBJ2-1; unclear D gene. V shed 4 bases and J shed 4 bases, with 11 bases lying between them. The CDR3 covers 13 residues. Germline CDR1 is SQVTM and CDR2 is ANQGSEA. CDR3 nucleotide sequence: TGCAGCGTTGTAGGCGCTGGGTACAATGAGCAGTTCTTC. It specifies CSVVGAGYNEQFF.

The V call is TRBV9, the J call TRBJ1-1; 10 positions match TRBD1. Losses at the gene ends were 0 bases for V and 6 bases for J; bases not matched to a gene: 8. CDR3 length equals 16 residues. Germline V CDR1 and CDR2: SGDLS, YYNGEE. The CDR3 loop is CASSVATTGQGAEAFF. For the CDR3, the DNA is TGTGCCAGCAGCGTAGCTACCACTGGACAGGGGGCTGAAGCTTTCTTT. Looking up the rest from reference TRBV9 and TRBJ1-1 gives the full variable domain: DSGVTQTPKHLITATGQRVTLRCSPRSGDLSVYWYQQSLDQGLQFLIQYYNGEERAKGNILERFSAQQFPDLHSELNLSSLELGDSALYFCASSVATTGQGAEAFFGQGTRLTVV.

V gene TRBV14 combines with J gene TRBJ1-4, with TRBD1 as a possible D gene (6 bases). CDR3 length: 15 amino acids. CDR1 is SGHDN and CDR2 is FVKESK in the germline V gene. V lost 1 base to trimming and J lost 3 bases, with 9 bases between them. The CDR3 loop reads CASSQATGPNEKLFF. CDR3 DNA sequence: TGTGCCAGCAGCCAAGCGACAGGTCCTAATGAAAAACTGTTTTTT.

The rearrangement uses TRBV7-9 and TRBJ1-5; 7 nucleotides align to TRBD1. Germline loops: CDR1 SEHNR, CDR2 FQNEAQ (reference sequence). The CDR3 has 12 amino acids. The J segment lost 7 bases and the V segment lost 4 bases, leaving 1 base of the junction unmatched. Here the CDR3 reads CASSSTGQPQHF. The CDR3 coding sequence is TGTGCCAGCAGCTCGACAGGGCAGCCCCAGCATTTT.